A selection of T cell receptor beta chains follows, all from one sample in a study of blood T cell repertoires in COVID-19. Repertoires were generated with immunoSEQ multiplex PCR, while TCRdb's copy carries only in-frame clones and drops some. Seen here are roughly 180,000 clones, 70% to 90% observed once, and the top ten hold roughly 5%. The sequencing input was peripheral blood. Every receptor here comes from a woman in her forties or fifties with COVID-19, enrolled during active disease. Each CDR3 is given with its conserved first and last residue. Each record gives: D gene, J gene, V gene, clone size, CDR3 length, CDR3 protein, CDR3 DNA. A D gene is named only where the DNA matches it firmly. Rows give clone size only sometimes, using once, few, many, or a class for an expanded clone.

>NA|TRBJ2-5|TRBV6-1|NA|17
CASSVPNWVRGPETQYF
TGTGCCAGCAGTGTCCCGAATTGGGTAAGGGGTCCGGAGACCCAGTACTTC
>TRBD2|TRBJ2-3|TRBV5-1|NA|16
CASSLGLAGTTDTQYF
TGCGCCAGCAGCTTGGGCCTAGCGGGGACCACAGATACGCAGTATTTT
>NA|TRBJ2-7|TRBV7-3|NA|15
CASSLFRRSSYEQYF
TGTGCCAGCAGCCTCTTCCGTAGGAGCTCCTACGAGCAGTACTTC
>NA|TRBJ1-1|TRBV27|NA|15
CASSPDRIQNTEAFF
TGTGCCAGCAGCCCTGACAGGATACAGAACACTGAAGCTTTCTTT
>NA|TRBJ2-1|TRBV6-5|NA|13
CASNPGRGYEQFF
TGTGCCAGCAACCCTGGCCGAGGGTATGAGCAGTTCTTC
>TRBD1|TRBJ2-6|TRBV18|NA|16
CASSQGQDTGANVLTF
TGTGCCAGCTCACAAGGACAGGATACTGGGGCCAACGTCCTGACTTTC
>TRBD2|TRBJ2-3|TRBV10-1|NA|16
CASTSGLAGVTDTQYF
TGCGCCAGCACCTCGGGACTAGCGGGGGTCACAGATACGCAGTATTTT
>NA|TRBJ2-7|TRBV14|few|13
CASSHSGAYEQYF
TGTGCCAGCAGCCACTCAGGTGCCTACGAGCAGTACTTC
>TRBD2|TRBJ2-7|TRBV2|NA|15
CASSDGRLAGPEQYF
TGTGCCAGCAGTGATGGGAGGCTAGCGGGCCCCGAGCAGTACTTC
>TRBD1|TRBJ2-5|TRBV19|NA|14
CASSRDRGQETQYF
TGTGCCAGTAGCCGGGACAGGGGTCAAGAGACCCAGTACTTC
>NA|TRBJ2-1|TRBV19|NA|17
CASKNLLGGRLYNEQFF
TGTGCCAGTAAGAATCTGTTGGGGGGAAGGTTATACAATGAGCAGTTCTTC
>NA|TRBJ2-4|TRBV4-2|NA|14
CASSQGQGRNIQYF
TGTGCCAGCAGCCAAGGGCAGGGAAGAAACATTCAGTACTTC
>NA|TRBJ1-2|TRBV6-5|NA|16
CASSSESPGRDYGYTF
TGTGCCAGCAGTTCTGAATCCCCGGGGAGGGACTATGGCTACACCTTC
>TRBD2|TRBJ2-2|TRBV6-7|NA|15
CATTGRGNDSRELFF
TGTGCCACCACTGGGAGGGGAAATGATTCCCGGGAGCTGTTTTTT
>NA|TRBJ1-4|TRBV11-3|NA|15
CASSSRFGEDEKLFF
TGTGCCAGCAGTTCCAGATTTGGGGAGGATGAAAAACTGTTTTTT
>NA|TRBJ2-7|TRBV28|NA|16
CASSLGAGLSTYEQYF
TGTGCCAGCAGTTTGGGGGCAGGCCTCAGTACCTACGAGCAGTACTTC
>TRBD2|TRBJ2-1|TRBV3-1/TRBV3-2|NA|20
CASRPGNKGASGGSYNEQFF
TGTGCCAGCAGGCCGGGGAACAAAGGGGCTAGCGGGGGTTCCTACAATGAGCAGTTCTTC
>TRBD2|TRBJ2-1|TRBV5-1|NA|17
CASSLEPGLAGNNEQFF
TGCGCCAGCAGCCTCGAACCGGGACTAGCGGGGAACAATGAGCAGTTCTTC
>TRBD1|TRBJ2-2|TRBV7-6|NA|16
CASSLAWQGAVGELFF
TGTGCCAGCAGCTTAGCGTGGCAGGGGGCCGTCGGGGAGCTGTTTTTT
>NA|TRBJ1-2|TRBV7-2|few|13
CASTGRSNYGYTF
TGTGCCAGCACCGGGAGGTCGAACTATGGCTACACCTTC
>TRBD1|TRBJ2-5|TRBV3-1/TRBV3-2|NA|19
CASSQEGTGLDFAQETQYF
TGTGCCAGCAGCCAAGAAGGGACAGGGTTGGACTTTGCGCAAGAGACCCAGTACTTC
>NA|TRBJ1-2|TRBV24-1|NA|14
CATSDAPRNYGYTF
TGTGCCACCAGTGATGCCCCGCGAAACTATGGCTACACCTTC
>NA|TRBJ1-3|TRBV6-5|NA|14
CASRPRFSGNTIYF
TGTGCCAGCAGGCCGAGGTTCTCTGGAAACACCATATATTTT
>NA|TRBJ2-3|TRBV30|NA|15
CAWSVLSGSLDTQYF
TGTGCCTGGAGTGTCTTGAGCGGTTCTTTGGATACGCAGTATTTT
>NA|TRBJ2-5|TRBV25-1|NA|13
CASSESADWTQYF
TGTGCCAGCAGTGAATCAGCGGACTGGACCCAGTACTTC
>NA|TRBJ2-7|TRBV6-6|NA|15
CASSSLDFRSYEQYF
TGTGCCAGCAGTTCCTTGGACTTCCGCTCCTACGAGCAGTACTTC
>TRBD2|TRBJ2-3|TRBV2|NA|17
CASSRWTSGGGTDTQYF
TGTGCCAGCAGTCGGTGGACTAGCGGGGGTGGGACAGATACGCAGTATTTT
>NA|TRBJ1-2|TRBV6-1|NA|18
CASSANDGTLGANYGYTF
TGTGCCAGCAGTGCAAATGACGGAACCCTGGGAGCTAACTATGGCTACACCTTC
>TRBD2|TRBJ2-7|TRBV7-3|NA|20
CASSLSFGASGGPIGYEQYF
TGTGCCAGCAGCTTATCATTCGGGGCCAGCGGGGGGCCGATCGGCTACGAGCAGTACTTC
>NA|TRBJ2-5|TRBV6-1|NA|17
CASSEIGLGGFEKTQYF
TGTGCCAGCAGTGAAATCGGTCTAGGTGGGTTTGAAAAGACCCAGTACTTC
>NA|TRBJ2-3|TRBV5-4|many|18
CASSFPENGEVDTDTQYF
TGTGCCAGCAGCTTTCCCGAAAACGGGGAGGTGGACACAGATACGCAGTATTTT
>NA|TRBJ2-2|TRBV5-4|once|16
CASSLAQQGRTGELFF
TGTGCCAGCAGCTTGGCCCAACAGGGTAGGACCGGGGAGCTGTTTTTT
>TRBD2|TRBJ2-1|TRBV7-2|NA|14
CASSLQAGEYEQFF
TGTGCCAGCAGCTTACAAGCGGGGGAGTATGAGCAGTTCTTC
>NA|TRBJ2-3|TRBV6-5|NA|15
CASNSRRERTDTQYF
TGTGCCAGCAACTCAAGGAGGGAGAGGACAGATACGCAGTATTTT
>TRBD1|TRBJ2-3|TRBV14|NA|15
CASSPRQGATDTQYF
TGTGCCAGCAGCCCAAGGCAGGGGGCAACGGATACGCAGTATTTT
>NA|TRBJ2-2|TRBV19|NA|13
CATNRGNTGELFF
TGTGCCACTAATCGGGGTAACACCGGGGAGCTGTTTTTT
>NA|TRBJ2-1|TRBV5-6|NA|12
CASSFSRNEQFF
TGTGCCAGCAGCTTCTCCAGGAATGAGCAGTTCTTC
>TRBD2|TRBJ2-7|TRBV5-1|NA|15
CASSLERGRSYEQYF
TGCGCCAGCAGCTTGGAGCGGGGGCGCTCCTACGAGCAGTACTTC
>TRBD1|TRBJ1-3|TRBV5-8|NA|15
CASSQDRASGNTIYF
TGTGCCAGCAGCCAAGACAGGGCTTCTGGAAACACCATATATTTT
>NA|TRBJ2-5|TRBV5-1|NA|14
CASSAAGVGETQYF
TGCGCCAGCAGTGCGGCAGGGGTGGGAGAGACCCAGTACTTC
>NA|TRBJ2-7|TRBV18|NA|13
CASSPGQIYEQYF
TGTGCCAGCTCACCGGGGCAGATCTACGAGCAGTACTTC
>TRBD1|TRBJ2-7|TRBV9|NA|15
CASSVERDRGNEQYF
TGTGCCAGCAGCGTAGAGCGGGACAGGGGAAACGAGCAGTACTTC
>TRBD2|TRBJ2-3|TRBV7-2|once|14
CASSLAAGRDTQYF
TGTGCCAGCAGCTTAGCAGCGGGGCGAGATACGCAGTATTTT
>NA|TRBJ2-5|TRBV6-6|once|14
CASTTGTYQETQYF
TGTGCCAGCACCACCGGGACATATCAAGAGACCCAGTACTTC
>NA|TRBJ1-2|TRBV6-4|many|13
CASSDSTNYGYTF
TGTGCCAGCAGTGACTCGACAAACTATGGCTACACCTTC
>TRBD1|TRBJ2-7|TRBV9|NA|15
CASSVEWDSPYEQYF
TGTGCCAGCAGCGTAGAATGGGACAGCCCCTACGAGCAGTACTTC
>NA|TRBJ1-3|TRBV5-1|NA|15
CASSDGTTSGNTIYF
TGCGCCAGCAGCGACGGGACAACATCTGGAAACACCATATATTTT
>NA|TRBJ2-3|TRBV30|NA|13
CAWSGLGSDTQYF
TGTGCCTGGAGTGGACTAGGGTCAGATACGCAGTATTTT
>NA|TRBJ2-1|TRBV25-1|few|15
CASSEYGVGYNEQFF
TGTGCCAGCAGTGAATACGGGGTTGGGTACAATGAGCAGTTCTTC
>NA|TRBJ1-4|TRBV5-1|many|14
CASARGATNEKLFF
TGCGCCAGCGCCCGGGGAGCAACTAATGAAAAACTGTTTTTT
>TRBD1|TRBJ2-1|TRBV29-1|NA|13
CSVETGPYNEQFF
TGCAGCGTTGAGACAGGGCCCTACAATGAGCAGTTCTTC
>TRBD1|TRBJ1-6|TRBV4-2|NA|15
CASSQPGTGVSPLHF
TGTGCCAGCAGCCAACCCGGGACAGGGGTGTCACCCCTCCACTTT
>NA|TRBJ1-5|TRBV28|NA|14
CASIGRQGNQPQHF
TGTGCCAGCATTGGGAGGCAGGGTAATCAGCCCCAGCATTTT
>NA|TRBJ1-5|TRBV3-1/TRBV3-2|NA|15
CASSLGGQGNQPQHF
TGTGCCAGCAGCCTCGGCGGACAAGGCAATCAGCCCCAGCATTTT
>TRBD1|TRBJ2-1|TRBV15|NA|15
CATSRGQGSYNEQFF
TGTGCCACCAGCAGAGGACAGGGGAGCTACAATGAGCAGTTCTTC
>TRBD2|TRBJ2-3|TRBV3-1/TRBV3-2|NA|16
CASSQTSGGASDTQYF
TGTGCCAGCAGCCAAACTAGCGGGGGGGCCTCAGATACGCAGTATTTT
>NA|TRBJ1-3|TRBV30|once|16
CAWSGLESSRGNTIYF
TGTGCCTGGAGTGGTTTGGAGAGTTCGAGGGGAAACACCATATATTTT
>NA|TRBJ2-3|TRBV6-2/TRBV6-3|NA|14
CASSYRTETDTQYF
TGTGCCAGCAGTTACCGTACAGAGACAGATACGCAGTATTTT
>TRBD1|TRBJ1-4|TRBV3-1/TRBV3-2|NA|16
CASSQDHGTGVEKLFF
TGTGCCAGCAGCCAAGATCATGGGACAGGGGTTGAAAAACTGTTTTTT
>TRBD1|TRBJ2-3|TRBV28|NA|15
CASSFPGQGQDTQYF
TGTGCCAGCAGTTTTCCGGGACAGGGACAAGATACGCAGTATTTT